These 28 T cell receptor beta chains were sequenced from one sample in a study of OX40 agonist ivuxolimab in advanced cancers. Clones were sequenced by immunoSEQ multiplex PCR, and TCRdb holds only the in-frame ones, with some missing. The profile shows tens of thousands of clones, around four fifths of them singletons. The source was CD4+ or CD8+ T cells sorted from blood, collected in a trial of the OX40 agonist ivuxolimab. The receptors derive from an adult with an advanced solid tumor such as melanoma, head and neck, liver or kidney cancer.

The chain is built from TRBV29-1 and TRBJ2-7; D ambiguous. The CDR3 is 14 residues long. Looked up from germline, CDR1 is SQVTM and CDR2 is ANQGSEA. V was trimmed by 4 bases and J by 3 bases, leaving 16 bases between them. As DNA, the CDR3 is TGCAGCGTTGTACCGGCCCACACAATCTACGAGCAGTACTTC. This translates into CSVVPAHTIYEQYF.

The gene calls are TRBV9 and TRBJ2-7, with TRBD1 identical over 8 bases. CDR3 length: 14 residues. CDR1 is SGDLS, CDR2 YYNGEE, per germline. V lost 4 bases and J lost 5; bases outside the gene matches: 8. DNA of the CDR3: TGTGCCAGCAGCCCGGCAGGGGGCAGGGACGAGCAGTACTTC. Protein product: CASSPAGGRDEQYF. Looking up the rest from reference TRBV9 and TRBJ2-7 gives the full variable domain: DSGVTQTPKHLITATGQRVTLRCSPRSGDLSVYWYQQSLDQGLQFLIQYYNGEERAKGNILERFSAQQFPDLHSELNLSSLELGDSALYFCASSPAGGRDEQYFGPGTRLTVT.

This clone showed up just a few times. The chain recombines TRBV6-4 with TRBJ2-6; D is undetermined. Trimming removed 3 bases at V and 0 bases at J, with 6 bases between. CDR1 and CDR2 from the germline V gene are MRHNA and SNTAGT. The length of the CDR3 is 15 residues. The CDR3 nucleotides are TGTGCCAGCAGTGAGAGGAGCTCTGGGGCCAACGTCCTGACTTTC. This encodes CASSERSSGANVLTF.

This chain joins TRBV7-3 and TRBJ2-5; D perhaps matches TRBD2 (6 bases). V lost 3 bases and J 1 base, leaving 9 bases between the germline ends. The CDR3 contains 14 residues. Germline V CDR1 and CDR2: SGHTA, FQGTGA. Written as DNA, the CDR3 is TGTGCCAGCAGCTTTGTCGGGGGCCAAGAGACCCAGTACTTC. As protein: CASSFVGGQETQYF.

The chain has TRBV9 and TRBJ2-7, with D maybe TRBD1 (5 bases). The V gene lost 3 bases and the J gene lost 6 bases, with 13 bases spanning the gap. CDR3 length equals 13 residues. Germline values: CDR1 SGDLS, CDR2 YYNGEE. The CDR3 DNA reads TGTGCCAGCAGCGCCAGGGATAGTGGCGAGCAGTACTTC. Its protein is CASSARDSGEQYF.

The rearrangement uses TRBV4-1 and TRBJ2-7, with 11 bases that match TRBD1. The CDR3 has 16 residues. The germline CDR1 and CDR2 sequences are MGHRA and YSYEKL. The junction had 8 bases not matched to a gene; V was cut back by 4 bases and J by 3 bases. CDR3 protein: CASSPSTGTGGYEQYF. CDR3 DNA sequence: TGCGCCAGCAGCCCTTCTACCGGGACAGGGGGCTACGAGCAGTACTTC.

This chain uses TRBV5-5 with TRBJ2-7, with TRBD2 matching 7 bases. This CDR3 comprises 14 residues. The germline V gene has CDR1 SGHKS and CDR2 YYEKEE (reference sequence). Unmatched junction bases numbered 4, after V lost 4 bases and J lost 0 bases. This chain's CDR3 is CASSTRGGSYEQYF. The CDR3 DNA reads TGTGCCAGCAGCACCCGCGGGGGCTCCTACGAGCAGTACTTC.

This clone came up a few times. The V and J genes are TRBV29-1 and TRBJ2-1, with 8 bases matching TRBD2. The CDR3 is 18 residues long. V shed 0 bases and J 3 bases; nucleotides not matched to a gene: 13. The germline V gene has CDR1 SQVTM and CDR2 ANQGSEA. CDR3 amino acids: CSVEEPGTGTRSYNEQFF. DNA for the CDR3: TGCAGCGTTGAAGAGCCGGGAACCGGGACTAGAAGCTACAATGAGCAGTTCTTC.

The rearrangement joins TRBV10-2 to TRBJ2-3; the D is unclear. CDR3 size: 14 residues. Trimming removed 4 bases at V and 3 bases at J, with 11 bases between. CDR1 and CDR2 (germline): WSHSY, SAAADI. CDR3 DNA: TGCGCCAGCAGTGCTTACTCTTCTACAGATACGCAGTATTTT. It translates to CASSAYSSTDTQYF.

V gene TRBV5-1 combines with J gene TRBJ1-6; D possibly corresponds to TRBD1 (5 bases). Germline CDR1 and CDR2: SGHRS and YFSETQ. V shed 1 base and J shed 7 bases, with 12 bases lying between them. The CDR3 runs 15 residues. In DNA form, the CDR3 reads TGCGCCAGCAGCTTGACAGGTCTTCTAAATTCACCCCTCCACTTT. Translated: CASSLTGLLNSPLHF.

Comments on this clone: This same CDR3 is encoded by further DNA sequences in the sample. V usage is TRBV4-1 and J usage is TRBJ2-7; TRBD2 matches at 8 bases. The CDR3 contains 15 residues. V lost 3 bases and J lost 2; bases outside the gene matches: 6. Germline V CDR1 and CDR2: MGHRA, YSYEKL. The CDR3 nucleotides read TGCGCCAGCAGCCACGGAACTAGCGGTACCTACGAGCAGTACTTC. Its protein is CASSHGTSGTYEQYF.

Relative to its sample, this clone is large. This chain links TRBV5-1 with TRBJ2-1, with no clear D. Germline CDR1 is SGHRS and CDR2 is YFSETQ. The CDR3 runs 13 residues. Trimming took off 0 bases at V and 6 bases at J, with 7 bases between the two ends. The CDR3 DNA reads TGCGCCAGCAGCTTGGTGTGGGGCAATGAGCAGTTCTTC. It codes for CASSLVWGNEQFF.

The chain couples TRBV5-8 to TRBJ2-5; D not resolved. This CDR3 comprises 16 residues. CDR1 is SGHTS and CDR2 is YDEGEE in the germline V gene. Deletions cut 0 bases from V and 1 base from J, with 13 bases between. CDR3 sequence: CASSLEEPVGQETQYF. The CDR3 DNA is TGTGCCAGCAGCTTGGAGGAGCCGGTGGGCCAAGAGACCCAGTACTTC. Together with reference TRBV5-8 and TRBJ2-5, the CDR3 gives the full variable domain: EAGVTQSPTHLIKTRGQQATLRCSPISGHTSVYWYQQALGLGLQFLLWYDEGEERNRGNFPPRFSGRQFPNYSSELNVNALELEDSALYLCASSLEEPVGQETQYFGPGTRLLVL.

The chain links TRBV9 to TRBJ2-3; D is ambiguous. Germline values: CDR1 SGDLS, CDR2 YYNGEE. V gave up 0 bases and J gave up 4 bases, with 9 bases separating them. The CDR3 length is 14 residues. The CDR3 nucleotides are TGTGCCAGCAGCGTAGAGGACCTCTCAGATACGCAGTATTTT. Encoded protein: CASSVEDLSDTQYF.

The chain carries TRBV19 and TRBJ2-2, with D unresolved. V was shortened by 8 bases and J by 5 bases, with 15 bases between the two germline ends. CDR1 and CDR2 from the germline V gene are LNHDA and SQIVND (reference sequence). The CDR3 has 14 residues. DNA of the CDR3: TGTGCCAGTTTCCCCATTCCTTCGACCGGGGAGCTGTTTTTT. Translating gives CASFPIPSTGELFF.

This clone has more than one count but fewer than ten. J is TRBJ2-1 and V is TRBV11-2, with D perhaps being TRBD1 or TRBD2 (6 bases each). Germline V gene data show CDR1 as SGHAT and CDR2 as FQNNGV. This CDR3 is built from 15 residues. Trimming took off 1 base at V and 7 bases at J, with 14 bases between the two ends. The CDR3 nucleotides are TGTGCCAGCAGCTTAGGCCCGGGGGCCGGGAATGAGCAGTTCTTC. It is translated as CASSLGPGAGNEQFF.

This clone was detected once. This sequence joins TRBV28 and TRBJ2-5, with TRBD1 identical over 8 bases. J gave up 3 bases and V 3 bases, and 6 bases lay outside the gene matches. The CDR3 runs 15 residues. Germline V gene data show CDR1 as MDHEN and CDR2 as SYDVKM. The CDR3 DNA reads TGTGCCAGCAGTTTCCTTGACAGGGGAGAAGAGACCCAGTACTTC. Its protein is CASSFLDRGEETQYF.

The CDR3 spells CASSPKSQGPNYGYTF. The CDR3, as DNA: TGTGCCAGCAGCCCTAAATCTCAGGGCCCTAACTATGGCTACACCTTC. The J gene is TRBJ1-2, the V gene TRBV7-9, with D possibly being TRBD1 (5 bases). V gave up 5 bases and J gave up 0 bases, with 16 bases separating them. Germline lookup yields CDR1 SEHNR and CDR2 FQNEAQ (reference sequence). The CDR3 runs to 16 residues.

The V call is TRBV5-1, the J call TRBJ2-7; 7 bases align to TRBD1. The trim removed 4 bases at V and 6 bases at J, leaving 13 bases unmatched. Germline V gives CDR1 SGHRS, CDR2 YFSETQ. CDR3 length: 15 residues. CDR3 protein: CASSLPRDRDREQYF. CDR3 nucleotide sequence: TGCGCCAGCAGCCTCCCCCGGGACAGAGATCGCGAGCAGTACTTC.

Of note for this clone: A far more abundant clone sits one base away, making this likely a read error. The chain is built from TRBV7-9 and TRBJ2-5; D might be TRBD1 (5 bases). V was cut by 1 base and J by 4 bases, with 25 bases left in between. This CDR3 is 19 amino acids long. Per germline, CDR1 SEHNR and CDR2 FQNEAQ (reference sequence). CDR3 DNA: TGTGCCAGCAGCTTAGGGGGTTTTGGCAGGGTAAGCCAAAGAGAGACCCAGTACTTC. Its translation: CASSLGGFGRVSQRETQYF.

This chain links TRBV6-4 with TRBJ2-1; 9 bases are shared with TRBD2. Germline assignment: CDR1 MRHNA and CDR2 SNTAGT. This CDR3 has 15 amino acids. Trimming at V came to 3 bases and at J to 5 bases, leaving 5 bases not matched to a gene. Here the CDR3 reads CASSERTSAHNEQFF. The CDR3 DNA reads as TGTGCCAGCAGTGAGAGGACTAGCGCCCACAATGAGCAGTTCTTC.

In this sample, this clone is medium-sized. This chain links TRBV6-4 with TRBJ2-2, with D perhaps TRBD2 (6 bases). Germline V gene sequence: CDR1 MRHNA, CDR2 SNTAGT. The CDR3 covers 15 residues. V lost 2 bases, J lost 5 bases, and 12 bases lay in between. The CDR3 spells CASSDDGEVTGELFF. The CDR3 nucleotides read TGTGCCAGCAGTGACGACGGGGAGGTTACCGGGGAGCTGTTTTTT.

The CDR3 DNA sequence: TGTGCCAGAGAATCCGTACAGGGGGGTTCACCCCTCCACTTT. Encoded protein: CARESVQGGSPLHF. This chain joins TRBV2 and TRBJ1-6; 8 positions agree with TRBD1. Germline CDR1 reads SNHLY; CDR2 reads FYNNEI. The CDR3 has 14 amino acids. With 9 bases clipped from V and 9 bases from J, the junction kept 10 bases outside the gene matches.

The J gene is TRBJ1-1, the V gene TRBV9; D gene uncertain. The germline V gene has CDR1 SGDLS and CDR2 YYNGEE. The ends were cut back, 0 bases at V and 5 bases at J, with 11 bases in the middle. The CDR3 is 14 residues long. The CDR3 loop is CASSVGGGRTEAFF. The CDR3 coding sequence is TGTGCCAGCAGCGTAGGAGGTGGTAGGACTGAAGCTTTCTTT.

The rearrangement links TRBV7-6 to TRBJ2-7; tentative D call: TRBD1 (5 bases). Germline V gene sequence: CDR1 SGHVS, CDR2 FNYEAQ. V was pared by 5 bases and J by 2 bases, with 13 bases between. This CDR3 contains 14 residues. In nucleotides, the CDR3 is TGTGCCAGCAGCCCCGGACAAGGAGCCTACGAGCAGTACTTC. This translates into CASSPGQGAYEQYF. The whole variable domain, remainder taken from reference TRBV7-6 and TRBJ2-7, is GAGVSQSPRYKVTKRGQDVALRCDPISGHVSLYWYRQALGQGPEFLTYFNYEAQQDKSGLPNDRFSAERPEGSISTLTIQRTEQRDSAMYRCASSPGQGAYEQYFGPGTRLTVT.

The V gene is TRBV10-3, the J gene TRBJ2-7; D gene ambiguous. Trimming removed 2 bases at V and 0 bases at J, with 5 bases between. The CDR3 is made up of 13 amino acids. Germline V lookup: CDR1 ENHRY, CDR2 SYGVKD. In nucleotides, the CDR3 is TGTGCCATCAGTGAGGGCACCTCCTACGAGCAGTACTTC. This gives the protein CAISEGTSYEQYF.

The sample holds one count of this clone. The V call is TRBV13, the J call TRBJ2-1; the D is unclear. The V gene's germline CDR1 is PRHDT and CDR2 FYEKMQ (reference sequence). The CDR3 sequence is 13 residues long. The ends were cut back, 1 base at V and 6 bases at J, with 7 bases in the middle. In DNA, the CDR3 is TGTGCCAGCAGCTTAGTAGGTACCAATGAGCAGTTCTTC. Translating gives CASSLVGTNEQFF. The full variable domain, rest sourced from reference TRBV13 and TRBJ2-1, is AAGVIQSPRHLIKEKRETATLKCYPIPRHDTVYWYQQGPGQDPQFLISFYEKMQSDKGSIPDRFSAQQFSDYHSELNMSSLELGDSALYFCASSLVGTNEQFFGPGTRLTVL.

Here the CDR3 reads CASSNLGLAGVMDTQYF. The CDR3 DNA follows: TGTGCCAGCAGCAACCTAGGACTAGCGGGAGTTATGGATACGCAGTATTTT. This chain uses TRBV27 with TRBJ2-3, with 13 bases fitting TRBD2. CDR1 is MNHEY, CDR2 SMNVEV, per germline (reference sequence). The CDR3 consists of 17 residues. J gave up 6 bases and V 6 bases, and 12 bases lay outside the gene matches.